Presented here are 16 T cell receptor beta chains from one specimen sequenced in a study of T cell responses to AZD1222 COVID-19 vaccine. The table came from immunoSEQ multiplex PCR; TCRdb's copy has only in-frame clones and leaves some out. The sample has about 120,000 clones, 85% to 95% seen once. Sample: peripheral blood, taken 28 days after the second AZD1222 dose. These receptors all stem from an adult who received the AZD1222 COVID-19 vaccine.

This chain connects TRBV18 to TRBJ2-5, with D tentatively TRBD1 (5 bases). The CDR3 totals 14 residues. Germline V CDR1 and CDR2: KGHSH, LQKENI. Trimming left V 4 bases short and J 2 bases short, with 11 bases between. Written as DNA, the CDR3 is TGTGCCAGCTCACTCAGTCAGGGTCAAGAGACCCAGTACTTC. Translated: CASSLSQGQETQYF.

This rearrangement joins TRBV5-1 to TRBJ2-1; 8 nucleotides match TRBD2. The CDR3 sequence is 16 residues long. Germline V gives CDR1 SGHRS, CDR2 YFSETQ. V shed 0 bases and J 7 bases; nucleotides not matched to a gene: 9. In nucleotides, the CDR3 is TGCGCCAGCAGCTTGGGGCCCGGGGGGGCGTATAATGAGCAGTTCTTC. It translates to CASSLGPGGAYNEQFF.

CDR3 sequence: CASSLEGTYREKLFF. CDR3 sequence (DNA): TGCGCCAGCAGCTTGGAGGGCACCTATCGGGAAAAACTGTTTTTT. The V gene is TRBV5-1, the J gene TRBJ1-4; D call uncertain. With 0 bases removed from V and 8 bases from J, the gap between germline ends came to 14 bases. This CDR3 has 15 residues. The germline V gene encodes CDR1 SGHRS and CDR2 YFSETQ.

The V and J genes are TRBV7-9 and TRBJ2-3; 8 nucleotides align to TRBD1. There are 17 residues in the CDR3. Unmatched junction bases numbered 11, after V lost 5 bases and J lost 1 base. Germline CDR1 and CDR2: SEHNR and FQNEAQ (reference sequence). The CDR3 sequence is CASSPQTGAWRTDTQYF. CDR3 nucleotides: TGTGCCAGCAGCCCCCAGACAGGGGCCTGGCGCACAGATACGCAGTATTTT.

J is TRBJ1-5 and V is TRBV30; 7 bases map to TRBD1. The CDR3 contains 18 residues. Germline V gene data show CDR1 as GTSNPN and CDR2 as SVGIG (reference sequence). The V gene end was trimmed by 2 bases and the J gene end by 0 bases; junction bases not matched to a gene: 13. CDR3 DNA: TGTGCCTGGAGTATAGGGACAGTCAGCCATAATAGCAATCAGCCCCAGCATTTT. Protein product: CAWSIGTVSHNSNQPQHF.

This clone was seen only once. V and J are TRBV2 and TRBJ1-3; D possibly corresponds to TRBD1 (5 bases). This CDR3 comprises 16 residues. Germline V gene lookup returns CDR1 SNHLY and CDR2 FYNNEI. V was clipped by 2 bases and J by 3 bases, with 14 bases between them. This CDR3 is CASSERGREGGNTIYF. In DNA form, the CDR3 reads TGTGCCAGCAGTGAACGAGGCAGGGAAGGTGGAAACACCATATATTTT.

This sequence joins TRBV2 and TRBJ2-1, with TRBD1 as a possible D gene (6 bases). V was trimmed by 2 bases and J by 10 bases, leaving 12 bases between them. CDR3 length: 13 residues. Per germline, CDR1 SNHLY and CDR2 FYNNEI. CDR3 DNA: TGTGCCAGCAGTGAAACCACAGGGACCGAGCAGTTCTTC. The encoded protein is CASSETTGTEQFF.

The V call is TRBV7-9, the J call TRBJ1-2; unclear D gene. Germline values: CDR1 SEHNR, CDR2 FQNEAQ (reference sequence). CDR3 length equals 12 residues. Trimming stripped 3 bases from V and 7 bases from J, with 9 bases between. DNA for the CDR3: TGTGCCAGCAGCTTGGGTGAGCGTGGCTACACCTTC. It codes for CASSLGERGYTF.

The chain has TRBV6-6 and TRBJ1-5, with D uncertain. The germline V gene encodes CDR1 MNHNY and CDR2 SVGAGI (reference sequence). CDR3 length: 13 residues. Trimming left V 2 bases short and J 7 bases short, with 9 bases between. This CDR3 is CASSYKGDQPQHF. For the CDR3, the DNA is TGTGCCAGCAGTTACAAAGGAGACCAGCCCCAGCATTTT.

V usage is TRBV10-3 and J usage is TRBJ2-2, with a weak D call TRBD1 (6 bases). CDR1 is ENHRY and CDR2 is SYGVKD in the germline V gene. V shed 2 bases and J shed 0 bases, with 7 bases lying between them. This CDR3 has 15 amino acids. The CDR3: CAISEGQSNTGELFF. In DNA, the CDR3 is TGTGCCATCAGTGAGGGACAGTCGAACACCGGGGAGCTGTTTTTT.

This sequence joins TRBV7-3 and TRBJ2-2; 7 nucleotides match TRBD1. V lost 1 base, J lost 9 bases, and 5 bases stayed unmatched. CDR3 length: 14 amino acids. The V gene's germline CDR1 is SGHTA and CDR2 FQGTGA. This chain's CDR3 is CASSLMGDSRELFF. The CDR3 region has the DNA TGTGCCAGCAGCTTAATGGGGGACAGTAGGGAGCTGTTTTTT.

This clone was observed once. The chain uses TRBV5-1 and TRBJ2-7, with D perhaps TRBD1 (6 bases). This CDR3 has 16 amino acids. Between the trimmed V and J ends, which lost 6 bases and 5 bases, there was a span of 24 bases. CDR1 is SGHRS and CDR2 is YFSETQ in the germline V gene. The CDR3 coding sequence is TGCGCCAGCACGCAAACCGCAGGGGCAGTAGTCGACGAGCAGTACTTC. Its protein is CASTQTAGAVVDEQYF.

V gene TRBV6-1 combines with J gene TRBJ1-2, with D unresolved. Per germline, CDR1 MNHNS and CDR2 SASEGT. The CDR3 has 13 amino acids. V gave up 3 bases and J gave up 8 bases, with 13 bases separating them. Here the CDR3 reads CASSETMTGGYTF. CDR3 DNA: TGTGCCAGCAGTGAGACGATGACGGGGGGCTACACCTTC.

In DNA form, the CDR3 reads TGTGCCAGCAGCCAAGGGGGTCCCGGGGGAACCGGGGAGCTGTTTTTT. This gives the protein CASSQGGPGGTGELFF. The V and J genes are TRBV3-1 (or the pseudogene TRBV3-2) and TRBJ2-2, with D tentatively TRBD2 (6 bases). The V end lost 1 base, the J end lost 5 bases, and 14 bases lay between the germline ends. CDR3 length: 16 amino acids. Per the germline V gene, CDR1 is LGHDT and CDR2 is YNNKEL (reference sequence).

J is TRBJ1-1 and V is TRBV18; 7 positions agree with TRBD1. The CDR3 is made up of 19 amino acids. V lost 3 bases to trimming and J lost 10 bases; unmatched junction nucleotides: 26. CDR1 is KGHSH and CDR2 is LQKENI in the germline V gene. The CDR3 coding sequence is TGTGCCAGCTCACCTCGAATTGGGGAAATTACAGGGGAGGGAAGAGGAGCTTTCTTT. Its translation is CASSPRIGEITGEGRGAFF. Drawing the rest from reference TRBV18 and TRBJ1-1, the complete variable domain is NAGVMQNPRHLVRRRGQEARLRCSPMKGHSHVYWYRQLPEEGLKFMVYLQKENIIDESGMPKERFSAEFPKEGPSILRIQQVVRGDSAAYFCASSPRIGEITGEGRGAFFGQGTRLTVV.

This clone was seen just once. The V and J genes are TRBV16 and TRBJ1-2, with D possibly matching TRBD1 (6 bases). The CDR3 covers 15 residues. V shed 0 bases and J shed 4 bases, with 12 bases lying between them. Germline assignment: CDR1 KGHSY and CDR2 FQNENV. The CDR3 nucleotides are TGTGCCAGCAGCCAATCTCCGCAGGGGAGCTATGGCTACACCTTC. Residues: CASSQSPQGSYGYTF.